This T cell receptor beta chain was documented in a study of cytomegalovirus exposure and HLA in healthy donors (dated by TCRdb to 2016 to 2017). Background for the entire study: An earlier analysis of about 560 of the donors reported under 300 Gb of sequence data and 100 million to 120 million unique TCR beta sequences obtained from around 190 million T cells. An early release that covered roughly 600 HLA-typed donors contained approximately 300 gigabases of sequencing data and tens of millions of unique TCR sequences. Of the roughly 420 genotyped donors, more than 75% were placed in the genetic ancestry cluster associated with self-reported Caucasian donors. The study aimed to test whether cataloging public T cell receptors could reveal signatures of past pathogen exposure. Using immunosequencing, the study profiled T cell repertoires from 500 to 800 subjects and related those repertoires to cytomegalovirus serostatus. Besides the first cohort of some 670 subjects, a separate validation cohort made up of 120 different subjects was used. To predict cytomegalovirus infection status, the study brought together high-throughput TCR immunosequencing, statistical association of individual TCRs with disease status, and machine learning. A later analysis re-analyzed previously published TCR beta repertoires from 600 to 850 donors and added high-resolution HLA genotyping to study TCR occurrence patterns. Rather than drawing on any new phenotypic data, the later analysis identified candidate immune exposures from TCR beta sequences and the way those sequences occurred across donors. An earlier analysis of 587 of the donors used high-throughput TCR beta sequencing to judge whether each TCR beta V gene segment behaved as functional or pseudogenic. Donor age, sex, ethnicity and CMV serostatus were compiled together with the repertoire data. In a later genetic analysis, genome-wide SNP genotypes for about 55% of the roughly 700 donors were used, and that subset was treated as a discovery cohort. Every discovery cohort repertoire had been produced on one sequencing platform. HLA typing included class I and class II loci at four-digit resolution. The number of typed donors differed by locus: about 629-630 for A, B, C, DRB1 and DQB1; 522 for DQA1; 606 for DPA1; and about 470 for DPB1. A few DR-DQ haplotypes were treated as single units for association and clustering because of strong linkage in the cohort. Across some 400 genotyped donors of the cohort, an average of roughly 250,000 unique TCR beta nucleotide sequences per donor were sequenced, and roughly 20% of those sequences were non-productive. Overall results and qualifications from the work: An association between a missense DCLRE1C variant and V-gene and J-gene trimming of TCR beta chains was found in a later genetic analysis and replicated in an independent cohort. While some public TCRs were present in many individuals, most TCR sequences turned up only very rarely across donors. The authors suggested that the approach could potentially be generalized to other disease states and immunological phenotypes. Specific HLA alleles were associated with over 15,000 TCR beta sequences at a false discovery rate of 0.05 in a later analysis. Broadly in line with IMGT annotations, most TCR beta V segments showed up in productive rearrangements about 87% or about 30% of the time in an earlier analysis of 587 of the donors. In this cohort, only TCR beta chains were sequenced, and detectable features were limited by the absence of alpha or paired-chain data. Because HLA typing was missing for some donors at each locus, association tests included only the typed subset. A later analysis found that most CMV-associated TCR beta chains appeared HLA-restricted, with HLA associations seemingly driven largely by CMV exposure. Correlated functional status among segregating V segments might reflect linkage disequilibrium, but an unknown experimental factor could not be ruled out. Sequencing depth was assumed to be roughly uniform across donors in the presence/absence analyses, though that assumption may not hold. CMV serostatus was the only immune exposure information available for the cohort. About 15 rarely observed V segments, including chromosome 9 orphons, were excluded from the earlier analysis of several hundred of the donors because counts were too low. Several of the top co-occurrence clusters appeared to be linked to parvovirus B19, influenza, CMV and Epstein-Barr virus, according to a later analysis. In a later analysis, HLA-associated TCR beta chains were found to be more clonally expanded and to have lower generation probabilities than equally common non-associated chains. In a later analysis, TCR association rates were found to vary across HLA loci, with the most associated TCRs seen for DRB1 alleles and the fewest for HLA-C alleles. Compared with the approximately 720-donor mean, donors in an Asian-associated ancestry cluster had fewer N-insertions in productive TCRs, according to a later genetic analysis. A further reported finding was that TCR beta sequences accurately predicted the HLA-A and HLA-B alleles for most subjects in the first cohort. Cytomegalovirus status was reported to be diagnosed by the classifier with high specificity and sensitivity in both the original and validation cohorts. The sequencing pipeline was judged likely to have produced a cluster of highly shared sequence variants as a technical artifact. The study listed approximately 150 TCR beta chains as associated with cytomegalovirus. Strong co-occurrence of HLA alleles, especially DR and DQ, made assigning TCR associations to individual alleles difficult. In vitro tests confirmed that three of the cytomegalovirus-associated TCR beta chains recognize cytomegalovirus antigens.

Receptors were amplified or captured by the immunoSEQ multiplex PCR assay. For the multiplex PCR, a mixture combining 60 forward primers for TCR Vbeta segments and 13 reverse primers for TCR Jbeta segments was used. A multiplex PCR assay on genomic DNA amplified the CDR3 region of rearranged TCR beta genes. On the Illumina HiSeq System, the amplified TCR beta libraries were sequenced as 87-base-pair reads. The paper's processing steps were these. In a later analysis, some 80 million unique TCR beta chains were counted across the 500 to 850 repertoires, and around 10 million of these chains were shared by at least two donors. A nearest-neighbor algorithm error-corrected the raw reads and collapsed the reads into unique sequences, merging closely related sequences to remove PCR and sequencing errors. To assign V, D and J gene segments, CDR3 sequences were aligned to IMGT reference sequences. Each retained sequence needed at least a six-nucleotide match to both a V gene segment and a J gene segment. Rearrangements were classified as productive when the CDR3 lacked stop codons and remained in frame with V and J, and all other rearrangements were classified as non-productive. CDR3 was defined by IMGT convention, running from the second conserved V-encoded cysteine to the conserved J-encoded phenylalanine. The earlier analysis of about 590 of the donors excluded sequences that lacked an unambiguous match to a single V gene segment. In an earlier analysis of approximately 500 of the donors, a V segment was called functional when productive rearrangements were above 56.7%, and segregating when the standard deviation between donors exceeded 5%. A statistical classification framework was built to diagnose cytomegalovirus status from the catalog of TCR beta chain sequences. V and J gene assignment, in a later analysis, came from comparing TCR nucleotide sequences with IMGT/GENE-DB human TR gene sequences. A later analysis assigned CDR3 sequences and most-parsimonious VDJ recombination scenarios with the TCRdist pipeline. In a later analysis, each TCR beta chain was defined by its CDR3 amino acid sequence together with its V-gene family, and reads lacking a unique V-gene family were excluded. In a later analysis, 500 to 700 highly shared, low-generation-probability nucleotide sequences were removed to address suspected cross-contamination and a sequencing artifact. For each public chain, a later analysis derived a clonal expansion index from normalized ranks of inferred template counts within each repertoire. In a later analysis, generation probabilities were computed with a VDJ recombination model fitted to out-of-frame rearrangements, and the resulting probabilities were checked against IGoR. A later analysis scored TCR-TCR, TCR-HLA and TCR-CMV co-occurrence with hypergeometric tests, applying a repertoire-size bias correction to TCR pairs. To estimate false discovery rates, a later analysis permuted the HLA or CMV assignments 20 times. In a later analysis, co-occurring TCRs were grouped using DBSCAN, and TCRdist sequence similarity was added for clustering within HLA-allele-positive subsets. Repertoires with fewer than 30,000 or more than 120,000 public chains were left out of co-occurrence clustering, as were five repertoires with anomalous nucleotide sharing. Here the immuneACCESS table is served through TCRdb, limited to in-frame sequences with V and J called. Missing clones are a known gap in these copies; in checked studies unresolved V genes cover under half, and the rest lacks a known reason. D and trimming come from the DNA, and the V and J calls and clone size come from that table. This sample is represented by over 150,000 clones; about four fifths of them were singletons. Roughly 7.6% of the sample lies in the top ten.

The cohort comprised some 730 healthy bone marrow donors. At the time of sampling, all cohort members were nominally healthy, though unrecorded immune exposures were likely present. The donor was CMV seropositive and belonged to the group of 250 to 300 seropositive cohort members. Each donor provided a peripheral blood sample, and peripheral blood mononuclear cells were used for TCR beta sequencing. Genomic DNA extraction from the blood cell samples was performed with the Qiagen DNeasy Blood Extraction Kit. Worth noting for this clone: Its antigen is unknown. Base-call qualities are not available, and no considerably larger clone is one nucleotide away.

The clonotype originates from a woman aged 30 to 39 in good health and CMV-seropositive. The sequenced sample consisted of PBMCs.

The CDR3 protein: CATSRDQRGGNTEAFF. The DNA sequence is given as TGTGCCACCAGCAGAGATCAACGGGGTGGGAACACTGAAGCTTTCTTT. The rearranged chain carries TRBV15 and TRBJ1-1; no D gene call is confident. V and J are truncated by 0 bases and 1 base respectively, leaving an intervening sequence of 12 bases. Spanning cysteine to phenylalanine, the CDR3 consists of 16 amino acids. Just the 48-base CDR3 DNA is kept, in frame starting at base 1. CDR1 and CDR2, looked up from the germline V gene (reference sequence), are LNHNV and YYDKDF.